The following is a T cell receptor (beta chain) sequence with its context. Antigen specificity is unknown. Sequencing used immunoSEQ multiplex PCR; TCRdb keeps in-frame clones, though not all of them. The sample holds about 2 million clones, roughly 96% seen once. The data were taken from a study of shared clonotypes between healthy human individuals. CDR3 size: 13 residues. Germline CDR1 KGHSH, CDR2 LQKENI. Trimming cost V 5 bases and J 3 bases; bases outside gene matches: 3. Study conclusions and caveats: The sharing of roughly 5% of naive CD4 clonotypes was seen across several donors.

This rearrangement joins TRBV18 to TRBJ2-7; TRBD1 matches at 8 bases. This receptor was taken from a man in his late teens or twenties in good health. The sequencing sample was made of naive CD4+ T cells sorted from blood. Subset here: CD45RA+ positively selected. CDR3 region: CASSEDRDYEQYF. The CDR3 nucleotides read TGTGCCAGCTCAGAGGACAGGGACTACGAGCAGTACTTC.